This is a list of T cell receptor beta chains from one sample in a study of T cell clones after liver transplantation. Sequencing was performed with immunoSEQ multiplex PCR; in TCRdb, only in-frame clones are kept and a portion is missing. The table lists 55,000 to 75,000 clones, around three quarters of them singletons. This specimen consisted of CD4+ T cells from blood, obtained at the roughly 15-month timepoint. These receptors originate from a human patient who received a liver transplant. Some T cells here may be from the graft donor. The CDR3 runs from the conserved cysteine through the conserved F or W. D genes are given only for firm matches. Clone size is stated in some rows and not others, as once, few, many or a class when expanded.

j_gene | abundance | d_gene | v_gene | CDR3aa | CDR3nt
TRBJ2-2 | . | . | TRBV7-8 | CASSPTMGELPAGLFF | TGTGCCAGCAGCCCTACTATGGGGGAGCTCCCAGCGGGGCTGTTTTTT
TRBJ2-1 | once | . | TRBV29-1 | CSVAWSGGNEQFF | TGCAGCGTTGCTTGGTCCGGCGGCAATGAGCAGTTCTTC
TRBJ2-2 | . | TRBD2 | TRBV7-2 | CASASGRGTGELFF | TGTGCCAGCGCTAGCGGGAGAGGGACCGGGGAGCTGTTTTTT
TRBJ1-2 | . | . | TRBV28 | CASSRRGTVNYGYTF | TGTGCCAGCAGTAGACGCGGGACGGTTAACTATGGCTACACCTTC
TRBJ1-6 | . | TRBD1 | TRBV6-5 | CASNDRVGGNSPLHF | TGTGCCAGCAATGACAGGGTTGGGGGTAATTCACCCCTCCACTTT
TRBJ1-2 | few | . | TRBV19 | CASSQNGQPYGYTF | TGTGCCAGTAGCCAAAATGGACAACCCTATGGCTACACCTTC
TRBJ1-1 | few | . | TRBV30 | CAWSVPGPEAFF | TGTGCCTGGAGTGTACCCGGGCCCGAAGCTTTCTTT
TRBJ1-1 | few | TRBD1 | TRBV6-1 | CASTHSRGQNTEAFF | TGTGCCAGCACCCATTCGAGGGGGCAGAACACTGAAGCTTTCTTT
TRBJ2-3 | few | . | TRBV29-1 | CSVRQGTDTQYF | TGCAGCGTGCGACAGGGCACAGATACGCAGTATTTT
TRBJ1-1 | few | TRBD1 | TRBV7-9 | CASSLAKQGAGSTEAFF | TGTGCCAGCAGCTTAGCGAAGCAGGGGGCTGGGAGCACTGAAGCTTTCTTT
TRBJ2-2 | . | TRBD2 | TRBV6-1 | CASSEALPAGGELFF | TGTGCCAGCAGTGAAGCGCTTCCAGCGGGGGGGGAGCTGTTTTTT
TRBJ2-4 | . | TRBD1 | TRBV5-1 | CASSVTGGPGGDIQYF | TGCGCCAGCAGCGTAACAGGGGGCCCAGGAGGGGACATTCAGTACTTC
TRBJ1-2 | . | . | TRBV5-1 | CASSTRRGQGSPTSYGYTF | TGCGCCAGCAGCACGCGAAGGGGCCAGGGTTCACCTACGTCTTATGGCTACACCTTC
TRBJ1-1 | . | TRBD1 | TRBV5-1 | CASSFTGATEAFF | TGCGCCAGCAGCTTCACAGGGGCCACTGAAGCTTTCTTT
TRBJ2-2 | . | TRBD2 | TRBV11-2 | CASSPAGEGTGELFF | TGTGCCAGCAGCCCCGCGGGAGAGGGTACCGGGGAGCTGTTTTTT
TRBJ2-2 | . | TRBD1 | TRBV7-8 | CASSRRDRRFGPGELFF | TGTGCCAGCAGCAGACGGGACAGACGATTCGGTCCCGGGGAGCTGTTTTTT